The present entry profiles one T cell receptor (beta chain) with its context. In germline, CDR1 is SGHTA, CDR2 FQGNSA. This CDR3 is 14 amino acids long. The ends were cut back, 5 bases at V and 4 bases at J, with 12 bases in the middle. The entry originates in a study of T cell changes during pregnancy in multiple sclerosis. The method was immunoSEQ multiplex PCR; TCRdb's version includes in-frame clones alone and lacks a portion of them. The sample comprises tens of thousands of clones, around 92% of which are singletons, and about 2.5% rests with the top ten. The V gene is TRBV7-2, the J gene TRBJ1-5, with a possible D match to TRBD1 (5 bases). The specimen was peripheral blood, collected before pregnancy. The TCR originated in a female donor with multiple sclerosis, enrolled in a pregnancy study. CDR3 DNA: TGTGCCAGCAGCGAGGTGGGGCTTAATCAGCCCCAGCATTTT. Protein sequence: CASSEVGLNQPQHF.